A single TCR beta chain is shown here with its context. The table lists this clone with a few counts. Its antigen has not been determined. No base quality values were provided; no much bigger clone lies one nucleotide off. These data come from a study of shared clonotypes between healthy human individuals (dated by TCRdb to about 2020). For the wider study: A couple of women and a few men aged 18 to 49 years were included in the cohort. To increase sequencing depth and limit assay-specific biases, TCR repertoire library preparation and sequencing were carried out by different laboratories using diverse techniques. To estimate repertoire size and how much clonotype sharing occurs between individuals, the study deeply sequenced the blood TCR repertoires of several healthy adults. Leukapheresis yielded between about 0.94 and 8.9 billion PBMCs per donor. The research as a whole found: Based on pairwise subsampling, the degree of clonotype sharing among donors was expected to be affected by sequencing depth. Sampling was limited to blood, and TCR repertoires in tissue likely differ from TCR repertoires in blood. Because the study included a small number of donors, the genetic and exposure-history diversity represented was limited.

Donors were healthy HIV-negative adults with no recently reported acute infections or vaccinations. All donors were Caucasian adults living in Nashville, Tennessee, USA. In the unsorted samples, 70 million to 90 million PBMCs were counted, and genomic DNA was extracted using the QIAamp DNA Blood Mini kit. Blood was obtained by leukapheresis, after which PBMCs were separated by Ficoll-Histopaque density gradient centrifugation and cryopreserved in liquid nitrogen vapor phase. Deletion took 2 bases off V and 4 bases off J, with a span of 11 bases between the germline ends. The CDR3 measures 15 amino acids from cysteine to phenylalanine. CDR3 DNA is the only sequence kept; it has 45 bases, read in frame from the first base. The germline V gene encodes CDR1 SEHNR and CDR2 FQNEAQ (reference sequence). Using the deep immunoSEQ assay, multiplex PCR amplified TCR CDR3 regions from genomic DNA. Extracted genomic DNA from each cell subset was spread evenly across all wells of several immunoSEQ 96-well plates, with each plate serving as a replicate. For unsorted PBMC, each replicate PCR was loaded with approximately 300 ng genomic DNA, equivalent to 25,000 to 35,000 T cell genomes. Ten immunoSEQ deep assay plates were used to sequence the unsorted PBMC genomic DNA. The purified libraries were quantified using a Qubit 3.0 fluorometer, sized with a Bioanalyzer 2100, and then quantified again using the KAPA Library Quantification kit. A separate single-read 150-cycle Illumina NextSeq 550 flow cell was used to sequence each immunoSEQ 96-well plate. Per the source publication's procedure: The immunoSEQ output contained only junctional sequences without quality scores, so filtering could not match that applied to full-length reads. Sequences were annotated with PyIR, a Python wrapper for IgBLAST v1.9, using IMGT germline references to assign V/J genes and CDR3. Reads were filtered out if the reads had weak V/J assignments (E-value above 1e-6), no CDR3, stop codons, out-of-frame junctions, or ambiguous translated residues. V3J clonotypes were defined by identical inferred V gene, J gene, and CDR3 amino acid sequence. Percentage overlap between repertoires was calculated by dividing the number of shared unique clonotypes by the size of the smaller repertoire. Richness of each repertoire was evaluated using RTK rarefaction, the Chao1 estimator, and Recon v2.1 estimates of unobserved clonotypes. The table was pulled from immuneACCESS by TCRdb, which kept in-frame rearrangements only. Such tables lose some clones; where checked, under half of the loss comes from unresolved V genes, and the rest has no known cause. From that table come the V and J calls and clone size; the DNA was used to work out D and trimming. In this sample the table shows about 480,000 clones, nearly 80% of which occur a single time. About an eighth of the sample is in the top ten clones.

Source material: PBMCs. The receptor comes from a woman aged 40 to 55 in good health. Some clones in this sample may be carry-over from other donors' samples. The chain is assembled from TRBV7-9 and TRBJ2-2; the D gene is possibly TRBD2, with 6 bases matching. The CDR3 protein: CASSLFQGGTGELFF. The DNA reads TGTGCCAGCAGCTTATTCCAGGGAGGCACCGGGGAGCTGTTTTTT.